This TCR beta chain was sequenced for a study of blood T cell repertoires in COVID-19. Study as a whole: PBMCs, B-cell-depleted T cells, or T cells provided the cDNA or gDNA that made up the material.

The J segment lost 7 bases and the V segment lost 4 bases, leaving 9 bases of the junction unmatched. The CDR3 runs 16 residues. Germline CDR1 and CDR2: LGHDT and YNNKEL (reference sequence). Per the original methods: Nucleated cell number was recorded as an estimate derived from reference gene primer amplification. Only in-frame clones appear in the TCRdb table, and some are missing; sequencing was by immunoSEQ multiplex PCR. V and J calls and clone size follow that table, whereas D and trimming were derived from the DNA. The data show 100,000 to 150,000 clones, about four fifths seen once. This receptor was identified in a man aged 40-50 years with active or convalescent COVID-19. The V call is TRBV3-1 (or the pseudogene TRBV3-2), the J call TRBJ1-6; 8 positions agree with TRBD1. The sample comprised peripheral blood. The CDR3: CASSLTAQGVNSPLHF. CDR3 coding DNA: TGTGCCAGCAGCCTCACAGCACAGGGGGTGAATTCACCCCTCCACTTT.